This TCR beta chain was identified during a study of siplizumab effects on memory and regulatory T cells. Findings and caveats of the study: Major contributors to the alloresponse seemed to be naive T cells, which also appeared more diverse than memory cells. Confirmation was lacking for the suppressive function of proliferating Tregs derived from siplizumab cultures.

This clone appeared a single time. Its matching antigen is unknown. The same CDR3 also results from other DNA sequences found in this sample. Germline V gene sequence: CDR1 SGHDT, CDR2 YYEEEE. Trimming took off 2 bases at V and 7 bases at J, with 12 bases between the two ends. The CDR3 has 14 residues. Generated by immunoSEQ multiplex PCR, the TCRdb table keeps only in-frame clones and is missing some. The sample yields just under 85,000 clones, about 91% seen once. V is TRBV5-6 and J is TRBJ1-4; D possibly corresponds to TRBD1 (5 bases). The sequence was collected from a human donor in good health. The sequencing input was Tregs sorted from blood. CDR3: CASSFDRGTEKLFF. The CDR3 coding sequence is TGTGCCAGCAGCTTTGATAGGGGCACTGAAAAACTGTTTTTT.